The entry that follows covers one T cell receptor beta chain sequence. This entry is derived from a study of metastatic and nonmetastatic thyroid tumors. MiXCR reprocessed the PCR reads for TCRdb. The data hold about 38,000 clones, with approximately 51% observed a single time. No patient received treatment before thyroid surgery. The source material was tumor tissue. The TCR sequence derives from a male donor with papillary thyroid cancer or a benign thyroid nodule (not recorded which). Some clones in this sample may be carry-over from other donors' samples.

The CDR3 loop reads CASSSLDRTEQYF. The CDR3 DNA sequence: TGTGCCAGCAGCTCACTAGACAGGACCGAGCAGTACTTC. The genes are TRBV11-3 and TRBJ2-7; D is perhaps TRBD1 (6 bases). Germline loops: CDR1 SGHNT, CDR2 YENEEA. This CDR3 comprises 13 residues. V was clipped by 4 bases and J by 6 bases, with 13 bases between them. Together with reference TRBV11-3 and TRBJ2-7, the CDR3 gives the full variable domain: EAGVVQSPRYKIIEKKQPVAFWCNPISGHNTLYWYLQNLGQGPELLIRYENEEAVDDSQLPKDRFSAERLKGVDSTLKIQPAELGDSAVYLCASSSLDRTEQYFGPGTRLTVT.